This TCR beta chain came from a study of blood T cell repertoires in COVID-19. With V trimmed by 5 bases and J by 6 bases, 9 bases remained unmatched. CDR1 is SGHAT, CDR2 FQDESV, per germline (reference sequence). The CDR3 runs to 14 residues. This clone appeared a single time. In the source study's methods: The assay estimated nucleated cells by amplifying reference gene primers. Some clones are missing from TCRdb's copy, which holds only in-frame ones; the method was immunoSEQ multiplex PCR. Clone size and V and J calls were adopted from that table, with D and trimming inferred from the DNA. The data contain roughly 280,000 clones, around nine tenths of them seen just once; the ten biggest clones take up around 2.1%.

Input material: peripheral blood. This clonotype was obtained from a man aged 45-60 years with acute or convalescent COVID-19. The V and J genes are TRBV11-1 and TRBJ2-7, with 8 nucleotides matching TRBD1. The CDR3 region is CASSTYGQGGEQYF. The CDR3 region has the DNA TGTGCCAGCAGCACCTATGGACAGGGCGGCGAGCAGTACTTC.